The rows below give T cell receptor beta chains drawn from one sample of a study of identifying expanded T cells in peripheral blood. Method: immunoSEQ multiplex PCR; TCRdb's copy keeps in-frame clones and lacks some. Of approximately 90,000 clones detected, approximately 86% appear once; the ten largest clones hold around 6%. Sequenced: blood. Receptor source: a person aged 18 to 75 in good health. The CDR3 runs from the conserved cysteine through the conserved F or W.

j_call v_call cdr3_aa
TRBJ2-3 TRBV4-3 CASSQETGRGVDTQYF
TRBJ1-4 TRBV6-1 CASSEHGTPNEKLFF
TRBJ1-3 TRBV19 CASKLAQGAKGNTIYF
NA TRBV10-3 CAISERYEQYF
TRBJ1-6 TRBV7-8 CASSRGGAGQDSPLHF
TRBJ1-1 TRBV5-1 CASSKWDSNTEAFF
TRBJ2-1 TRBV15 CATQGEAFSYNEQFF
TRBJ2-7 TRBV4-1 CASSQGRVNPYEQYF
TRBJ1-3 TRBV5-1 CASSLGEGSGNTIYF
TRBJ2-1 TRBV18 CASSPLGQYYNEQFF
TRBJ1-5 TRBV6-5 CASSYTDPGGNQPQHF
TRBJ2-2 TRBV11-3 CASSPNWGRGELFF
TRBJ1-5 TRBV7-2 CASSLGLRQPQHF
TRBJ1-4 TRBV2 CASRQQTGREKLFF
TRBJ2-3 TRBV5-4 CASSYSPDTQYF
TRBJ1-1 TRBV5-1 CASSSNQGRSNTEAFF
TRBJ1-5 TRBV15 CATSTMGGQPQHF
TRBJ1-2 TRBV2 CASSVSLVIRYGYTF
TRBJ2-1 TRBV14 CASSQERLAGEQFF
TRBJ1-1 TRBV6-5 CASSSSVTGNTEAFF
TRBJ1-2 TRBV16 CASSQSRDAGYTF
TRBJ1-6 TRBV30 CAWDVGQGGGTPLHF
TRBJ2-2 TRBV5-1 CASSLAQGSNTGELFF
TRBJ1-4 TRBV6-1 CASEAGQNEKLFF
TRBJ2-7 TRBV11-1 CASSLEPLKGQYF
TRBJ1-1 TRBV5-1 CASSPLRGDGEAFF
TRBJ2-1 TRBV5-5 CASSPGPGSPNEQFF
TRBJ1-1 TRBV7-9 CASTIQGRLNTEAFF
TRBJ2-7 TRBV6-1 CATLPGRSSYEQYF
TRBJ2-5 TRBV7-7 CASSLGGTGSAAETQYF
TRBJ2-1 TRBV2 CASSIHSGTSDGNEQFF
TRBJ1-4 TRBV6-5 CASSRTASNEKLFF
TRBJ1-1 TRBV6-1 CASSGVTGTEAFF
TRBJ2-7 TRBV6-5 CASSYSASRPRGEQYF
TRBJ1-4 TRBV7-9 CASSSTGLREKLFF
TRBJ1-5 TRBV19 CASSSRTDYQPQHF
TRBJ1-5 TRBV6-5 CASRTDRSNQPQHF
TRBJ1-2 TRBV18 CASSPMDRGGGYTF
TRBJ2-3 TRBV2 CASSFQGSSTDTQYF
TRBJ1-6 TRBV19 CATGNSPLHF
TRBJ1-5 TRBV18 CASSPVYSNQPQHF
TRBJ1-5 TRBV30 CAFATYSNQPQHF
TRBJ2-7 TRBV9 CASSAGQGSEQYF
TRBJ1-2 TRBV2 CASSENGSGYTF
TRBJ1-2 TRBV6-6 CATGDGPLPINYGYTF
TRBJ1-6 TRBV5-4 CASSLESGGNSPLHF
TRBJ1-3 TRBV19 CASSYGNTIYF
TRBJ1-1 TRBV5-6 CASSFGDTEAFF
TRBJ2-1 TRBV29-1 CSVEGRNYYNEQFF